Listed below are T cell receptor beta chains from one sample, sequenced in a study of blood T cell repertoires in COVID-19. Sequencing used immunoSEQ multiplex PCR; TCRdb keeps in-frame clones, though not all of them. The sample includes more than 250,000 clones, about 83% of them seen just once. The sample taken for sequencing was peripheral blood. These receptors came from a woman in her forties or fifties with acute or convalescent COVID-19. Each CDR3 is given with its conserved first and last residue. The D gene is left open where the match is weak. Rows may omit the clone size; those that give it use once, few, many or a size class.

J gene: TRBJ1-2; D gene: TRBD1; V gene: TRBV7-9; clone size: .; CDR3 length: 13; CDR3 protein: CASSLGTGGGYTF; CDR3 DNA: TGTGCCAGCAGCTTAGGGACAGGAGGTGGCTACACCTTC
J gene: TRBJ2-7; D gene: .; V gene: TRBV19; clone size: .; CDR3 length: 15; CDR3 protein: CARNPPGTPGYEQYF; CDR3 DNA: TGTGCCAGGAATCCGCCGGGGACTCCGGGCTACGAGCAGTACTTC
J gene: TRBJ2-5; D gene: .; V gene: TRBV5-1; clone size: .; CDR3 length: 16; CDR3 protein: CASSLTVAGAMETQYF; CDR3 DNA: TGCGCCAGCTCCCTCACGGTGGCAGGGGCTATGGAGACCCAGTACTTC
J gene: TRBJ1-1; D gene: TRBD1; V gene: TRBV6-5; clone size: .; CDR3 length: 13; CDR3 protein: CASSRTGGTEAFF; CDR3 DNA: TGTGCCAGCAGTCGAACAGGGGGAACTGAAGCTTTCTTT
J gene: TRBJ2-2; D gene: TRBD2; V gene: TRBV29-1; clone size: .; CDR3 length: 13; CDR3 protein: CSGAGGRIGELFF; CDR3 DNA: TGCAGCGGGGCGGGAGGCCGGATCGGGGAGCTGTTTTTT
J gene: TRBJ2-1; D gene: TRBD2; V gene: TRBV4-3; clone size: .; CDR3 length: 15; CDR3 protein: CASSQEGLAGNEQFF; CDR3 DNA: TGCGCCAGCAGCCAAGAGGGACTAGCGGGAAACGAGCAGTTCTTC
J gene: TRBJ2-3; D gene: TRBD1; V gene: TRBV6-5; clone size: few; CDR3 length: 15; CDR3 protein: CASSYYGQGADTQYF; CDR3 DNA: TGTGCCAGCAGTTACTATGGACAGGGCGCAGATACGCAGTATTTT
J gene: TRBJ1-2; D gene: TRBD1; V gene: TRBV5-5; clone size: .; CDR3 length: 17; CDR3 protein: CASSLEGVPTGGYGYTF; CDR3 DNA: TGTGCCAGCAGCTTGGAGGGCGTCCCGACAGGGGGCTATGGCTACACCTTC
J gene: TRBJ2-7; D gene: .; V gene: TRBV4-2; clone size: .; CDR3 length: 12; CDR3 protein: CASSQGSYEQYF; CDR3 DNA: TGTGCCAGCAGCCAAGGCAGCTACGAGCAGTACTTC
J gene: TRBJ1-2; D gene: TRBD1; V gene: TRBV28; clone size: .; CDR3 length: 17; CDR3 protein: CASSLTGGGGAVYGYTF; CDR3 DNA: TGTGCCAGCAGTTTAACGGGTGGAGGGGGCGCAGTGTATGGCTACACCTTC
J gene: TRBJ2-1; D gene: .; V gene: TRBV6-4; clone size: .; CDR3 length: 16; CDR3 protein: CASSDDRSPPYNEQFF; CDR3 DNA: TGTGCCAGCAGTGATGACAGGTCCCCACCCTACAATGAGCAGTTCTTC
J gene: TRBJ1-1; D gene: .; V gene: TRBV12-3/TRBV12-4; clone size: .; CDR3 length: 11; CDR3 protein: CASSSPTEAFF; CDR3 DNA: TGTGCCAGCAGTTCTCCGACTGAAGCTTTCTTT
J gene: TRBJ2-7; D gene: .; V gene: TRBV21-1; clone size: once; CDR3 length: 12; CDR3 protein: CASITRTHEQYF; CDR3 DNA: TGTGCCAGCATCACCCGGACACACGAGCAGTACTTC
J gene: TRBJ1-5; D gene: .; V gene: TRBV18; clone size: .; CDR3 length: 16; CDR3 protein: CASSPRWGDGNQPQHF; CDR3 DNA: TGTGCCAGCTCACCCCGTTGGGGGGATGGCAATCAGCCCCAGCATTTT
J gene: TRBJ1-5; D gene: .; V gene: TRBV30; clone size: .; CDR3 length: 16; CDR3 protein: CAWSVPVGGVGQPQHF; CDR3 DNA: TGTGCCTGGAGTGTACCAGTGGGAGGAGTAGGTCAGCCCCAGCATTTT
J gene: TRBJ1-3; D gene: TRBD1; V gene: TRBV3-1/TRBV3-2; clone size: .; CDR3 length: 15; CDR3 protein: CASSRWDRGGNTIYF; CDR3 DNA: TGTGCCAGCAGCCGCTGGGACAGGGGAGGAAACACCATATATTTT
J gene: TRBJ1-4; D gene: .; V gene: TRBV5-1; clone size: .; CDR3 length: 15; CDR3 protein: CASSQGSGTNEKLFF; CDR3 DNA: TGCGCCAGCAGTCAGGGTTCTGGAACTAATGAAAAACTGTTTTTT
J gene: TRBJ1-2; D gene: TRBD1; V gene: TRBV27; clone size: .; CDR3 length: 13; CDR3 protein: CASSFDRGYGYTF; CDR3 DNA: TGTGCCAGCAGTTTTGACAGGGGCTATGGCTACACCTTC